This TCR beta chain was recorded in a study of cytotoxic CD8 clonotypes in ibrutinib-treated CLL. Study-wide findings and caveats: Researchers report that baseline clonality outpaced age-matched healthy donors and tracked circulating CD8+ T-cell counts. Sustained-remission and progressing patients had unequal sampling times. At progression, clonality fell back toward baseline after rising at ibrutinib response.

With respect to this clone: Antigen: not known.

Germline V gene lookup returns CDR1 SEHNR and CDR2 FQNEAQ (reference sequence). The CDR3 loop spans 11 amino acids. Sequencing used immunoSEQ multiplex PCR; TCRdb keeps in-frame clones, though not all of them. The profile shows about 50,000 clones, roughly 83% of them singletons. The input for sequencing was PBMCs, taken after 24 months of ibrutinib treatment. This clonotype was obtained from a human donor with chronic lymphocytic leukemia. This chain joins TRBV7-9 and TRBJ2-5; no firm D call. The J call may not be correct, given that the DNA end is closer to TRBJ2-7. The CDR3 sequence: CASSTYYEQYF. In DNA form, the CDR3 reads TGTGCCAGCAGCACATACTACGAGCAGTACTTC.